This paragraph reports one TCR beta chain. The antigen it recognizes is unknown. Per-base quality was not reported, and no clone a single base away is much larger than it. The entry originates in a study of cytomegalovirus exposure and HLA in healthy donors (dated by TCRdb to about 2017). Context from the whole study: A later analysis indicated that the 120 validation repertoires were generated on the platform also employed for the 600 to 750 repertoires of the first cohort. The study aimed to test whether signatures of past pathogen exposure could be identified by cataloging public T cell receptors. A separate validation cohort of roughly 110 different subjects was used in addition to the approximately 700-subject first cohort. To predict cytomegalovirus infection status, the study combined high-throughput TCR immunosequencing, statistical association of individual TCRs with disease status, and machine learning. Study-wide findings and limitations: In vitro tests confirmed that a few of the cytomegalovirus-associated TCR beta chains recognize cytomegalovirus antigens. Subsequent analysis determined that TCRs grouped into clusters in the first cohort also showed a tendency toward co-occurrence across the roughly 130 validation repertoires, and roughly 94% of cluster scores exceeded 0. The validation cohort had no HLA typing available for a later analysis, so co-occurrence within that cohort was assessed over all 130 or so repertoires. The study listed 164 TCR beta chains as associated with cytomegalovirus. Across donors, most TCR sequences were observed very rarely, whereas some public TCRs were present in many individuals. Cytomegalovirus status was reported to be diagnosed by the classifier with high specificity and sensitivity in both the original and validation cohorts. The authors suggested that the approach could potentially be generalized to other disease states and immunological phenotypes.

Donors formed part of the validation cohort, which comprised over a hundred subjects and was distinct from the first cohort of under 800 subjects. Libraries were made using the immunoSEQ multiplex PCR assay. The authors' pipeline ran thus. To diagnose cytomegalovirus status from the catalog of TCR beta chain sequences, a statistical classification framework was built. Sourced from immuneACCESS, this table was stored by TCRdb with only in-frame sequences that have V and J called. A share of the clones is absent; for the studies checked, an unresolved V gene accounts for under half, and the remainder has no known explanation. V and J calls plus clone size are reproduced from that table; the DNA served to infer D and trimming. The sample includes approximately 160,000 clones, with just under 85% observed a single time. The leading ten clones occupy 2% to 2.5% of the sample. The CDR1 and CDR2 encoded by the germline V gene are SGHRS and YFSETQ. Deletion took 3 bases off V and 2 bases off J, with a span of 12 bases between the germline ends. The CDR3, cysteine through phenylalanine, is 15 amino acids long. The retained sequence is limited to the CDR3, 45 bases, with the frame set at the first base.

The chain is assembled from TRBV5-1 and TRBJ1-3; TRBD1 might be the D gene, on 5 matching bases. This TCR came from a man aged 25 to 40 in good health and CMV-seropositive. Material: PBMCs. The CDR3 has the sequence CASSSTGFTGNTIYF. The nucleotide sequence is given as TGCGCCAGCAGCTCCACAGGTTTTACTGGAAACACCATATATTTT.